The 31 T cell receptor beta chains below all came from one sample that was sequenced in a study of blood T cell repertoires in COVID-19. Sequencing used immunoSEQ multiplex PCR; TCRdb keeps in-frame clones, though not all of them. Altogether about 34,000 clones are present, about 90% being singletons, with the ten largest covering roughly a fifth. Specimen: peripheral blood. The receptors shown here come from a man aged 80 or over with acute or convalescent COVID-19.

This rearrangement joins TRBV28 to TRBJ2-1; D is possibly TRBD2 (7 bases). The CDR3 is made up of 15 amino acids. Germline V gene sequence: CDR1 MDHEN, CDR2 SYDVKM. The V end lost 3 bases, the J end lost 5 bases, and 14 bases lay between the germline ends. The CDR3 here is CASSLGGAINNEQFF. The CDR3 nucleotides are TGTGCCAGCAGTTTGGGGGGGGCGATCAACAATGAGCAGTTCTTC. The whole variable domain, remainder taken from reference TRBV28 and TRBJ2-1, is DVKVTQSSRYLVKRTGEKVFLECVQDMDHENMFWYRQDPGLGLRLIYFSYDVKMKEKGDIPEGYSVSREKKERFSLILESASTNQTSMYLCASSLGGAINNEQFFGPGTRLTVL.

V gene TRBV18 combines with J gene TRBJ1-3, with 8 bases matching TRBD1. Trimming took 3 bases from V and 0 from J; bases not matched to a gene: 1. The CDR3 runs to 15 residues. Germline V gives CDR1 KGHSH, CDR2 LQKENI. CDR3 residues: CASSPDRGSGNTIYF. In DNA, the CDR3 is TGTGCCAGCTCACCCGACAGGGGCTCTGGAAACACCATATATTTT.

V is TRBV19 and J is TRBJ1-6; a possible D gene is TRBD1 (6 bases). V lost 6 bases and J 7 bases, leaving 16 bases between the germline ends. The germline CDR1 and CDR2 sequences are LNHDA and SQIVND (reference sequence). CDR3 length: 15 amino acids. As DNA, the CDR3 is TGTGCCAGTAGGGCCGGACAGACTGGGAATTCACCCCTCCACTTT. Protein: CASRAGQTGNSPLHF.

The rearrangement links TRBV9 to TRBJ1-2; 9 bases match TRBD1. CDR1 SGDLS and CDR2 YYNGEE come from the germline V gene. The CDR3 totals 15 residues. V lost 3 bases to trimming and J lost 3 bases; unmatched junction nucleotides: 6. The CDR3 DNA follows: TGTGCCAGCAGCGCGCCGGGACAGGGATACTATGGCTACACCTTC. Protein: CASSAPGQGYYGYTF.

The chain uses TRBV30 and TRBJ1-6; D is possibly TRBD1 (6 bases). The CDR3 length is 16 residues. CDR1 is GTSNPN and CDR2 is SVGIG in the germline V gene (reference sequence). V was shortened by 2 bases and J by 4 bases, with 15 bases between the two germline ends. This chain's CDR3 is CAWSPQGPPYNSPLHF. The CDR3 bases are TGTGCCTGGAGTCCTCAGGGGCCACCGTATAATTCACCCCTCCACTTT.

V and J are TRBV7-6 and TRBJ2-1; no clear D. V was shortened by 0 bases and J by 4 bases, with 13 bases between the two germline ends. The CDR3 consists of 16 residues. Germline V lookup: CDR1 SGHVS, CDR2 FNYEAQ. CDR3 nucleotides: TGTGCCAGCAGCTTAGCTGGGCAGGAATCATACAATGAGCAGTTCTTC. Protein product: CASSLAGQESYNEQFF.

The chain links TRBV6-1 to TRBJ1-2; 9 bases are shared with TRBD1. CDR3 length: 15 residues. V was pared by 0 bases and J by 4 bases, with 3 bases of the junction left unmatched. Germline loops: CDR1 MNHNS, CDR2 SASEGT. The CDR3, as DNA: TGTGCCAGCAGTGAAGCGGGGACAGGGTCCTATGGCTACACCTTC. It is translated as CASSEAGTGSYGYTF.

The chain uses TRBV2 and TRBJ1-6; D gene uncertain. This CDR3 spans 16 amino acids. The V gene's germline CDR1 is SNHLY and CDR2 FYNNEI. Trimming pared 5 bases from V and 0 bases from J, leaving 11 bases between. CDR3 amino acids: CASSSERSSYNSPLHF. In nucleotides, the CDR3 is TGTGCCAGCAGTAGCGAAAGGAGCTCCTATAATTCACCCCTCCACTTT.

The genes are TRBV5-1 and TRBJ1-1, with D maybe TRBD1 (6 bases). The germline CDR1 and CDR2 sequences are SGHRS and YFSETQ. CDR3 size: 15 residues. Trimming removed 4 bases from V and 1 base from J, with 14 bases in between. CDR3 in DNA: TGCGCCAGCAGCGTGACCAGGACAGAGAACACTGAAGCTTTCTTT. It yields the protein CASSVTRTENTEAFF. Using reference TRBV5-1 and TRBJ1-1 for the parts outside the CDR3, the full variable domain is KAGVTQTPRYLIKTRGQQVTLSCSPISGHRSVSWYQQTPGQGLQFLFEYFSETQRNKGNFPGRFSGRQFSNSRSEMNVSTLELGDSALYLCASSVTRTENTEAFFGQGTRLTVV.

This chain links TRBV28 with TRBJ1-2, with 8 bases identical to TRBD1. CDR1 is MDHEN, CDR2 SYDVKM, per germline. Trimming took 6 bases from V and 8 from J; bases not matched to a gene: 11. The CDR3 totals 14 residues. CDR3 residues: CASRAQGEFGGYTF. The CDR3 DNA sequence: TGTGCCAGCAGAGCACAGGGGGAGTTTGGGGGCTACACCTTC.

The chain combines TRBV3-1 (or the pseudogene TRBV3-2) with TRBJ2-7; D possibly corresponds to TRBD2 (6 bases). Per the germline V gene, CDR1 is LGHDT and CDR2 is YNNKEL (reference sequence). The CDR3 is made up of 14 amino acids. The V end was cut by 0 bases, the J end by 3 bases, with 9 bases between. CDR3 in amino acids: CASSQDRGLYEQYF. The CDR3 bases are TGTGCCAGCAGCCAAGATCGGGGACTCTACGAGCAGTACTTC.

V is TRBV6-4 and J is TRBJ1-1, with D tentatively TRBD1 (6 bases). V lost 7 bases and J 5 bases, leaving 17 bases between the germline ends. Per germline, CDR1 MRHNA and CDR2 SNTAGT. The CDR3 sequence is 14 residues long. Written as DNA, the CDR3 is TGTGCCAGCACCAAGGGGGGGCTTGGGACTGAAGCTTTCTTT. Its protein is CASTKGGLGTEAFF.

The chain recombines TRBV18 with TRBJ1-1, with D possibly TRBD1 on 5 matching bases. Germline CDR1 KGHSH, CDR2 LQKENI. V was trimmed by 1 base and J by 3 bases, leaving 12 bases between them. The CDR3 is 15 residues long. CDR3 amino acids: CASSPLRARDTEAFF. CDR3 coding DNA: TGTGCCAGCTCACCACTCAGGGCTCGGGACACTGAAGCTTTCTTT.

This clone was detected once. The V gene is TRBV19, the J gene TRBJ2-7; perhaps TRBD1 as D (5 bases). The CDR3 is made up of 14 amino acids. Deletions cut 7 bases from V and 6 bases from J, with 19 bases between. CDR1 is LNHDA and CDR2 is SQIVND in the germline V gene (reference sequence). CDR3 nucleotide sequence: TGTGCCAGTACCTTGACAGATCCCTATCCCGAGCAGTACTTC. Translation: CASTLTDPYPEQYF. The whole variable domain, filled in from reference TRBV19 and TRBJ2-7, reads DGGITQSPKYLFRKEGQNVTLSCEQNLNHDAMYWYRQDPGQGLRLIYYSQIVNDFQKGDIAEGYSVSREKKESFPLTVTSAQKNPTAFYLCASTLTDPYPEQYFGPGTRLTVT.

The chain uses TRBV28 and TRBJ2-2; a weak D match, TRBD2 (6 bases). The CDR3 length is 14 residues. Germline assignment: CDR1 MDHEN and CDR2 SYDVKM. Trimming left V 11 bases short and J 0 bases short, with 13 bases between. The CDR3 DNA sequence: TGTGCCGGCCAGCCGGGGGCGAACACCGGGGAGCTGTTTTTT. Protein: CAGQPGANTGELFF.

This clone appeared once. V and J are TRBV5-5 and TRBJ2-7, with D maybe TRBD2 (5 bases). Between the trimmed V and J ends, which lost 1 base and 4 bases, there was a span of 9 bases. Looked up from germline, CDR1 is SGHKS and CDR2 is YYEKEE (reference sequence). The CDR3 has 13 amino acids. CDR3 loop: CASSLNRRYEQYF. For the CDR3, the DNA is TGTGCCAGCAGCTTGAACCGGAGGTACGAGCAGTACTTC.

The V and J genes are TRBV28 and TRBJ2-7; D might be TRBD2 (7 bases). The CDR3 spans 14 residues. V dropped 2 bases and J dropped 2 bases, with 10 bases sitting between them. Germline assignment: CDR1 MDHEN and CDR2 SYDVKM. DNA of the CDR3: TGTGCCAGCAGTTTAGGGCGGGGGCCCTACGAGCAGTACTTC. Its protein product is CASSLGRGPYEQYF. Using reference TRBV28 and TRBJ2-7 for the parts outside the CDR3, the full variable domain is DVKVTQSSRYLVKRTGEKVFLECVQDMDHENMFWYRQDPGLGLRLIYFSYDVKMKEKGDIPEGYSVSREKKERFSLILESASTNQTSMYLCASSLGRGPYEQYFGPGTRLTVT.

CDR3 DNA sequence: TGTGCCAGCAGCCTCATCATGGGCGATGAGCAGTTCTTC. It is translated as CASSLIMGDEQFF. This chain uses TRBV27 with TRBJ2-1; D is unresolved. The CDR3 sequence is 13 residues long. The ends were cut back, 6 bases at V and 8 bases at J, with 14 bases in the middle. CDR1 and CDR2 (germline): MNHEY, SMNVEV (reference sequence).

The chain joins TRBV7-8 to TRBJ2-3, with D unclear. V was pared by 0 bases and J by 2 bases, with 12 bases between. Germline V gene lookup returns CDR1 SGHVS and CDR2 FQNEAQ. CDR3 length: 16 amino acids. The DNA of the CDR3 is TGTGCCAGCAGCTTAGCGACTCCGACCTTCACAGATACGCAGTATTTT. Its protein product is CASSLATPTFTDTQYF.

The V call is TRBV19, the J call TRBJ2-7, with 9 bases aligning to TRBD1. CDR3 length equals 14 residues. The germline CDR1 and CDR2 sequences are LNHDA and SQIVND (reference sequence). The junction had 5 bases not matched to a gene; V was cut back by 6 bases and J by 2 bases. The CDR3 protein is CASRSQGAAYEQYF. Written as DNA, the CDR3 is TGTGCCAGTAGGTCACAGGGGGCGGCCTACGAGCAGTACTTC.

This chain uses TRBV7-2 with TRBJ2-1; possibly TRBD1 for D (6 bases). Germline CDR1 reads SGHTA; CDR2 reads FQGNSA. The CDR3 covers 15 residues. The ends were cut back, 5 bases at V and 1 base at J, with 12 bases in the middle. The CDR3 loop reads CASSPDRLSYNEQFF. The CDR3 DNA reads TGTGCCAGCAGCCCTGACAGGTTATCCTACAATGAGCAGTTCTTC.

The chain employs TRBV18 and TRBJ2-7; 9 nucleotides agree with TRBD1. The CDR3 has 15 amino acids. The J segment lost 2 bases and the V segment lost 3 bases, leaving 5 bases of the junction unmatched. In germline, CDR1 is KGHSH, CDR2 LQKENI. CDR3 protein: CASSPVGQGTYEQYF. The CDR3 nucleotides read TGTGCCAGCTCACCGGTAGGACAGGGGACCTACGAGCAGTACTTC. The whole variable domain, remainder taken from reference TRBV18 and TRBJ2-7, is NAGVMQNPRHLVRRRGQEARLRCSPMKGHSHVYWYRQLPEEGLKFMVYLQKENIIDESGMPKERFSAEFPKEGPSILRIQQVVRGDSAAYFCASSPVGQGTYEQYFGPGTRLTVT.

The J gene is TRBJ1-1, the V gene TRBV20-1; no clear D gene. Germline loops: CDR1 DFQATT, CDR2 SNEGSKA (reference sequence). This CDR3 spans 14 amino acids. Deletions cut 3 bases from V and 0 bases from J, with 11 bases between. DNA of the CDR3: TGCAGTGCTAGTTTACAGCCAATGAACACTGAAGCTTTCTTT. Protein sequence: CSASLQPMNTEAFF.

This clone has a single count. The chain links TRBV12-3 or TRBV12-4 to TRBJ2-7; no clear D. The germline V and J ends were trimmed by 6 bases and 0 bases, with 9 bases remaining between them. The CDR3 covers 13 residues. Here the CDR3 reads CASSREASYEQYF. The DNA of the CDR3 is TGTGCCAGCAGCCGTGAGGCCTCCTACGAGCAGTACTTC.

The gene calls are TRBV11-2 and TRBJ2-7, with D perhaps matching TRBD1 (6 bases). The CDR3 loop spans 14 amino acids. CDR1 and CDR2 from the germline V gene are SGHAT and FQNNGV. V was clipped by 3 bases and J by 6 bases, with 15 bases between them. The CDR3 DNA is TGTGCCAGCAGCTTCCAGCCAGGGGCGGGCGAGCAGTACTTC. Protein: CASSFQPGAGEQYF.

This chain uses TRBV30 with TRBJ1-5; 9 bases are shared with TRBD1. CDR3 length equals 14 residues. V trimming: 3 bases; J trimming: 5 bases; junction bases outside the gene matches: 5. Germline V gene data show CDR1 as GTSNPN and CDR2 as SVGIG (reference sequence). CDR3 sequence: CAWRVQGADQPQHF. The CDR3 coding sequence is TGTGCCTGGAGGGTACAGGGGGCTGATCAGCCCCAGCATTTT.

This chain uses TRBV18 with TRBJ1-1; TRBD1 agrees at 11 bases. Germline V gene lookup returns CDR1 KGHSH and CDR2 LQKENI. There are 14 residues in the CDR3. The trim removed 4 bases at V and 4 bases at J, leaving 2 bases unmatched. CDR3 loop: CASSLGQGATEAFF. In DNA form, the CDR3 reads TGTGCCAGCTCACTCGGACAGGGGGCCACTGAAGCTTTCTTT.

This chain links TRBV3-1 (or the pseudogene TRBV3-2) with TRBJ1-1; unclear D gene. V was pared by 1 base and J by 6 bases, with 9 bases between. Germline V lookup: CDR1 LGHDT, CDR2 YNNKEL (reference sequence). CDR3 length: 13 residues. The CDR3 here is CASSQGERAEAFF. CDR3 bases: TGTGCCAGCAGCCAAGGGGAGCGCGCTGAAGCTTTCTTT.

The chain's CDR3 is CAISDGQGVGNTIYF. The CDR3 DNA reads as TGTGCCATCAGCGACGGACAGGGAGTTGGAAACACCATATATTTT. V is TRBV10-3 and J is TRBJ1-3, with TRBD1 matching 8 bases. In germline, CDR1 is ENHRY, CDR2 SYGVKD. CDR3 length equals 15 residues. Trimming removed 6 bases from V and 3 bases from J; junction bases left unmatched: 7.

The chain is built from TRBV19 and TRBJ1-1; D perhaps matches TRBD1 (5 bases). The V gene's germline CDR1 is LNHDA and CDR2 SQIVND (reference sequence). V lost 2 bases and J lost 1, with 8 bases in between. CDR3 length equals 14 residues. This chain's CDR3 is CASSIYQGNTEAFF. The DNA for the CDR3 is TGTGCCAGTAGTATATACCAGGGGAACACTGAAGCTTTCTTT.

CDR3 nucleotides: TGTGCCAGCAGCACGGAGATGAACACTGAAGCTTTCTTT. It specifies CASSTEMNTEAFF. The J gene is TRBJ1-1, the V gene TRBV7-9, with D uncertain. Between the trimmed V and J ends, which lost 5 bases and 0 bases, there was a span of 7 bases. CDR3 length: 13 residues. CDR1 is SEHNR, CDR2 FQNEAQ, per germline (reference sequence). The full variable domain, in which reference TRBV7-9 and TRBJ1-1 provide the parts outside the CDR3, is DTGVSQNPRHKITKRGQNVTFRCDPISEHNRLYWYRQTLGQGPEFLTYFQNEAQLEKSRLLSDRFSAERPKGSFSTLEIQRTEQGDSAMYLCASSTEMNTEAFFGQGTRLTVV.